This T cell receptor beta chain is drawn from a study of blood T cells in healthy people across ages. Study information: When template switching was applied, about one barcoded beta molecule was captured per two T cells.

Looked up from germline, CDR1 is LGHNA and CDR2 is YNFKEQ. The CDR3 is made up of 20 amino acids. A second PCR of about 6 to 12 cycles used a sample-barcoded 5' primer and a J-beta primer mix. Each TCR beta cDNA got a 12-nucleotide random molecular identifier. TCRdb recomputed calls from the 5' RACE reads with MiXCR, one row per CDR3 protein. The sample has about 1.4 million distinct CDR3 sequences, 55% to 75% seen once; the top ten hold about 6.7%. A note on this clonotype: The junction does not match germline at one end; this may be a read error.

The V gene is TRBV4-2, the J gene TRBJ2-3; TRBD2 matches 14 bases. This clonotype originated in a man aged 18 to 30 in good health. Sequencing input: blood. The CDR3 DNA reads as TGTGCCAGAAGCCTCGGGACTAGCGGGAGAGTTTACCCACTCACAGATACGCAGTATTTT. Its translation: CARSLGTSGRVYPLTDTQYF.